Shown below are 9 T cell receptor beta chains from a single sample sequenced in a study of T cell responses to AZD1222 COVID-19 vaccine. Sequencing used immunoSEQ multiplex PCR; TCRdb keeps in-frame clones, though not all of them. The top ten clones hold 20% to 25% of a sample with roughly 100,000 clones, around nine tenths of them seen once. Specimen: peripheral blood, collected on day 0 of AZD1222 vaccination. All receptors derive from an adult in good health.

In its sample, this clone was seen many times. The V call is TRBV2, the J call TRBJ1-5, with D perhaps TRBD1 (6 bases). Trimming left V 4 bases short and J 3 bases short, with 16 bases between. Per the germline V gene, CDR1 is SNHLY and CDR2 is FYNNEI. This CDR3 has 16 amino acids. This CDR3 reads CASSVGATGTNQPQHF. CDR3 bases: TGTGCCAGCAGTGTTGGGGCCACAGGGACCAATCAGCCCCAGCATTTT.

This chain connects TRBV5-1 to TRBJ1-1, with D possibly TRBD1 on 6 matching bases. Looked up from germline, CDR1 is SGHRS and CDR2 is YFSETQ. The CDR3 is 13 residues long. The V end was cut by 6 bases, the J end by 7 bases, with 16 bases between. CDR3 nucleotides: TGCGCCAGCAATGAGGGGGGGCTAGGTGAAGCTTTCTTT. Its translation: CASNEGGLGEAFF.

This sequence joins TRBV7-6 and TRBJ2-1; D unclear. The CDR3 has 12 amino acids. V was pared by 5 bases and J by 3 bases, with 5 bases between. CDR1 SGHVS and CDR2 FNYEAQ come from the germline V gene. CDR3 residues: CASSPNYNEQFF. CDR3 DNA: TGTGCCAGCAGCCCGAACTACAATGAGCAGTTCTTC.

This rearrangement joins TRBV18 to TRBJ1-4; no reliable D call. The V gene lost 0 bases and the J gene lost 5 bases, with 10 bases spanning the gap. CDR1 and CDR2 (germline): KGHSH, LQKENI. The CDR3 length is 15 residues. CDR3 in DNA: TGTGCCAGCTCACCACCCGGGTCTTCAAATGAAAAACTGTTTTTT. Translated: CASSPPGSSNEKLFF.

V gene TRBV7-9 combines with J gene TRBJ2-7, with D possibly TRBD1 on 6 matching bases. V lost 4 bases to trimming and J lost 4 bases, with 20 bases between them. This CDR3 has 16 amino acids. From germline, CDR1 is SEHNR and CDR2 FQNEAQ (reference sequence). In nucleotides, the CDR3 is TGTGCCAGCAGCTCCACTGCTGGGGGCGGTTTATACGAGCAGTACTTC. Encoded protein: CASSSTAGGGLYEQYF.

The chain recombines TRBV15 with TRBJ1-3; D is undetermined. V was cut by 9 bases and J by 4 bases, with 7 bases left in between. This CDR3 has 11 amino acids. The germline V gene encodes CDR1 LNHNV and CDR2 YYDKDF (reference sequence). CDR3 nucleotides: TGTGCCACATCTACGGGAAACACCATATATTTT. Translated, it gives CATSTGNTIYF.

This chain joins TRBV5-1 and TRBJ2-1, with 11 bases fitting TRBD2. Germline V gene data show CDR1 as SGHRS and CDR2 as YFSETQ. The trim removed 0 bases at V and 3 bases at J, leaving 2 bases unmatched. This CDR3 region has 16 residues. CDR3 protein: CASSLVGTSGYNEQFF. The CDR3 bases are TGCGCCAGCAGCTTGGTCGGGACTAGCGGCTACAATGAGCAGTTCTTC. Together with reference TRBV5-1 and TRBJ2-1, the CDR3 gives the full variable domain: KAGVTQTPRYLIKTRGQQVTLSCSPISGHRSVSWYQQTPGQGLQFLFEYFSETQRNKGNFPGRFSGRQFSNSRSEMNVSTLELGDSALYLCASSLVGTSGYNEQFFGPGTRLTVL.

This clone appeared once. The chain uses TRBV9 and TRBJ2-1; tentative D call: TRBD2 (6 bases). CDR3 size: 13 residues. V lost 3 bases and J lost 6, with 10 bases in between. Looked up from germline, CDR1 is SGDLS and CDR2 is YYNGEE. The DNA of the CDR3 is TGTGCCAGCAGCGCTACTAGCCTCAATGAGCAGTTCTTC. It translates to CASSATSLNEQFF.

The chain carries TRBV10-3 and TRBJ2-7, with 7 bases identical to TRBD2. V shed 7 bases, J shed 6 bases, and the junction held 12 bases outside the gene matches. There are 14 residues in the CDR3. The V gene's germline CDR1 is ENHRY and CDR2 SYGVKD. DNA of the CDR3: TGTGCCATCACCCAAGGGCCCTCGGGAGGCGAGCAGTACTTC. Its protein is CAITQGPSGGEQYF.